This TCR beta chain was captured by sequencing in a study of blood T cell repertoires in COVID-19. TCRdb keeps only in-frame clones here, not all; method: immunoSEQ multiplex PCR. The table has 80,000 to 130,000 clones, approximately 86% seen once; the top ten hold about 6.3%. The CDR3 length is 14 residues. Trimming took off 7 bases at V and 0 bases at J, with 13 bases between the two ends. Germline loops: CDR1 SGDLS, CDR2 YYNGEE. Specimen: peripheral blood. The J gene is TRBJ1-1, the V gene TRBV9; D unclear. The clonotype was recovered from a woman in her fifties or sixties with acute or convalescent COVID-19. DNA of the CDR3: TGTGCCAGCGCCCGGGCGGGGATGAACACTGAAGCTTTCTTT. As protein: CASARAGMNTEAFF.